This T cell receptor (beta chain) was found in a study of blood T cell repertoires in COVID-19. Turning to the study itself: Samples came from the United States, Italy and Spain, spanning acute and convalescent COVID-19.

One Seattle source followed patients from active infection through their disease course. The CDR3 runs 14 residues. Germline V gives CDR1 SGHNT, CDR2 YYREEE (reference sequence). V lost 3 bases to trimming and J lost 5 bases, with 14 bases between them. In the authors' workflow: Reference gene primers were amplified, and this amplification served to estimate nucleated cell counts. Repertoires were generated with immunoSEQ multiplex PCR, while TCRdb's copy carries only in-frame clones and drops some. V, J and clone size derive from that table, while D and trimming were established from the DNA sequence. This table holds almost 200,000 clones, around four fifths found once.

The TCR originated in a man in his 60s with COVID-19, enrolled during active disease. J is TRBJ2-5 and V is TRBV5-4; a possible D gene is TRBD1 (5 bases). The sequenced sample was peripheral blood. In DNA, the CDR3 is TGTGCCAGCAGCTGGGGCAATAATGTCGAGACCCAGTACTTC. Its translation is CASSWGNNVETQYF.